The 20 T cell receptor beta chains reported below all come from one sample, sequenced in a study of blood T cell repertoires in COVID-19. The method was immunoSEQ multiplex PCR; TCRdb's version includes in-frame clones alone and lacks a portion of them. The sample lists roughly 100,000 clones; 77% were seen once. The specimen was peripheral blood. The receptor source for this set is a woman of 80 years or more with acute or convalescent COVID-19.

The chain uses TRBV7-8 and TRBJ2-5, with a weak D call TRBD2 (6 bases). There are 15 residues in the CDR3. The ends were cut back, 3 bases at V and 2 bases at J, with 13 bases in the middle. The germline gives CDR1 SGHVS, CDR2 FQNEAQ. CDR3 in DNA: TGTGCCAGCAGCTTGCCGCGGGGCCGTCAAGAGACCCAGTACTTC. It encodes CASSLPRGRQETQYF.

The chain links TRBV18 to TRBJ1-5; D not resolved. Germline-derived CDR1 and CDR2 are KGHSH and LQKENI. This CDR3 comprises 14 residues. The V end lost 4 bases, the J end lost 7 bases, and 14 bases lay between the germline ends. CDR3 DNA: TGTGCCAGCTCACTGGAGGAGGAGAGACAGCCCCAGCATTTT. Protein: CASSLEEERQPQHF.

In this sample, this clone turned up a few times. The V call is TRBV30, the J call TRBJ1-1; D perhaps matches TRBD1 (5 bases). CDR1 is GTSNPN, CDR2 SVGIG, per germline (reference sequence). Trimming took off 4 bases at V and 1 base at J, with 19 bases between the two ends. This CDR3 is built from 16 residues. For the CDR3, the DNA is TGTGCCTGGAACCAACTTACAGGCCAACCGAACACTGAAGCTTTCTTT. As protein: CAWNQLTGQPNTEAFF. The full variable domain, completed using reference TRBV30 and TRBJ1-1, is SQTIHQWPATLVQPVGSPLSLECTVEGTSNPNLYWYRQAAGRGLQLLFYSVGIGQISSEVPQNLSASRPQDRQFILSSKKLLLSDSGFYLCAWNQLTGQPNTEAFFGQGTRLTVV.

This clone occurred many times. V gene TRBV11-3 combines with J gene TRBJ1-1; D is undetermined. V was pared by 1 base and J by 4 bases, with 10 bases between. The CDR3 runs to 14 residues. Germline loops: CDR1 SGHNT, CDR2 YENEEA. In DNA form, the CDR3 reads TGTGCCAGCAGCTTAGGCGGGAGTAGCACTGAAGCTTTCTTT. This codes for CASSLGGSSTEAFF.

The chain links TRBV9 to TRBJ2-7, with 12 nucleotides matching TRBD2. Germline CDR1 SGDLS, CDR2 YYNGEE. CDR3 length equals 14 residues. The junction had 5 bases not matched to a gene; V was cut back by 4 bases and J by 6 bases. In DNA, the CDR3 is TGTGCCAGCAGCTCTAGCGGGGGGGCAAGCGAGCAGTACTTC. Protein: CASSSSGGASEQYF.

CDR3 sequence: CATSRGGRNYEQYF. CDR3 bases: TGTGCCACCAGCAGGGGGGGACGGAACTACGAGCAGTACTTC. V is TRBV15 and J is TRBJ2-7; tentative D call: TRBD2 (6 bases). Trimming removed 3 bases at V and 3 bases at J, with 12 bases between. The CDR3 runs to 14 residues. CDR1 and CDR2 (germline): LNHNV, YYDKDF (reference sequence).

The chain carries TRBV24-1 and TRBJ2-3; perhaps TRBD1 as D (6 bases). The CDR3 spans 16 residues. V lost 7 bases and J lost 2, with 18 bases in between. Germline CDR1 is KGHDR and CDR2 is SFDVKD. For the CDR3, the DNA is TGTGCCACCAGGCCCCCTCACGGACAGACCACAGATACGCAGTATTTT. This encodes CATRPPHGQTTDTQYF.

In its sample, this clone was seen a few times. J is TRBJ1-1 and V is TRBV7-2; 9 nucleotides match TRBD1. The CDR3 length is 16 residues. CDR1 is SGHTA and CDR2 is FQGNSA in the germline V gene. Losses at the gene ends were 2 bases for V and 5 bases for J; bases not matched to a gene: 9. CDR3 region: CASSLSLTGGGTEAFF. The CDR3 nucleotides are TGTGCCAGCAGCTTATCTTTGACAGGGGGTGGAACTGAAGCTTTCTTT.

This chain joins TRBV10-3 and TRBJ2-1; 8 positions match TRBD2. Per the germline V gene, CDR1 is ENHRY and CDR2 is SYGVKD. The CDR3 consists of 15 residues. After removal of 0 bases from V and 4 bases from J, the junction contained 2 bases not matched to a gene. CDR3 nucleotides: TGTGCCATCAGTGAGTCAAGCGGGAGTTACAATGAGCAGTTCTTC. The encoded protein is CAISESSGSYNEQFF.

The CDR3 protein is CASSSEAGAMSGYTF. CDR3 sequence (DNA): TGTGCCAGTAGTAGTGAGGCAGGGGCAATGTCGGGCTACACCTTC. The chain recombines TRBV19 with TRBJ1-2; D perhaps matches TRBD1 (6 bases). The germline CDR1 and CDR2 sequences are LNHDA and SQIVND (reference sequence). V was clipped by 4 bases and J by 8 bases, with 20 bases between them. This CDR3 is 15 amino acids long.

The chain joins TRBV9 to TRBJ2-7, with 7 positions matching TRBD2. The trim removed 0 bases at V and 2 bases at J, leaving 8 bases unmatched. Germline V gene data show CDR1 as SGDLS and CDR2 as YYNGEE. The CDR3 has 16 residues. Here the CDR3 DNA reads TGTGCCAGCAGCGTAGGCTCCGCGGGAGCAGCCTACGAGCAGTACTTC. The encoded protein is CASSVGSAGAAYEQYF.

CDR3 amino acids: CASSPRGSMDNEQFF. In DNA form, the CDR3 reads TGTGCCAGCTCACCAAGGGGGTCTATGGACAATGAGCAGTTCTTC. V and J are TRBV18 and TRBJ2-1; D perhaps matches TRBD1 (6 bases). Looked up from germline, CDR1 is KGHSH and CDR2 is LQKENI. There are 15 residues in the CDR3. Trimming took off 2 bases at V and 5 bases at J, with 13 bases between the two ends.

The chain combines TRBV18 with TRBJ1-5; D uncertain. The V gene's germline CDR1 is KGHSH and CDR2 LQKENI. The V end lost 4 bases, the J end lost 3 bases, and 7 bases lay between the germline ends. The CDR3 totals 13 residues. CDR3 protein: CASSQDFNQPQHF. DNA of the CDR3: TGTGCCAGCTCACAGGACTTCAATCAGCCCCAGCATTTT.

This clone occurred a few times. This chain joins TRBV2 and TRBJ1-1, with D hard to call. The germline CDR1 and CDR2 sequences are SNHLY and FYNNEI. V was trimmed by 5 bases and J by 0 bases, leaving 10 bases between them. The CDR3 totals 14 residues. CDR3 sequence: CASSRVLMNTEAFF. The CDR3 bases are TGTGCCAGCAGTCGGGTATTAATGAACACTGAAGCTTTCTTT.

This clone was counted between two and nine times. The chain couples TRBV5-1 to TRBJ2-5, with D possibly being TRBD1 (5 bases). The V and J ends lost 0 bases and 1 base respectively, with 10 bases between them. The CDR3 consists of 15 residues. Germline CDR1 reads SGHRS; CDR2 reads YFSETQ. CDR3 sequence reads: CASSLADSLQETQYF. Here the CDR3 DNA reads TGCGCCAGCAGCTTGGCCGACAGCCTCCAAGAGACCCAGTACTTC. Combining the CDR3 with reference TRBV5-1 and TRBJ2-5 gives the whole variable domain KAGVTQTPRYLIKTRGQQVTLSCSPISGHRSVSWYQQTPGQGLQFLFEYFSETQRNKGNFPGRFSGRQFSNSRSEMNVSTLELGDSALYLCASSLADSLQETQYFGPGTRLLVL.

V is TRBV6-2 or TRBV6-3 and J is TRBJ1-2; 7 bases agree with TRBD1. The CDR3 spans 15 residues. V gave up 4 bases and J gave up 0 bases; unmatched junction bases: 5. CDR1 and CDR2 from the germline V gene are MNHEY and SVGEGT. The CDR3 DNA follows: TGTGCCAGCAGTTTCCCGGGACAGCCTAACTATGGCTACACCTTC. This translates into CASSFPGQPNYGYTF.

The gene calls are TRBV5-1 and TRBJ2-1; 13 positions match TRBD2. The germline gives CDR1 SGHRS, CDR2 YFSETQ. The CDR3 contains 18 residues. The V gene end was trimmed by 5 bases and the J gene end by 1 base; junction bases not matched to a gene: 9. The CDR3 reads CASRFGLAGDISYNEQFF. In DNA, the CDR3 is TGCGCCAGCAGGTTCGGACTAGCGGGAGACATTTCCTACAATGAGCAGTTCTTC.

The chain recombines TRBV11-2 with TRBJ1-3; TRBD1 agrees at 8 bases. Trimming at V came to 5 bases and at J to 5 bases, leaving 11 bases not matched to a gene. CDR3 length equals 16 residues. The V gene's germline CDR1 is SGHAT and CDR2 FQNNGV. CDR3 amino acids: CASSLDRGLHRNTIYF. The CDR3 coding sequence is TGTGCCAGCAGCCTCGACAGGGGCCTACACAGAAACACCATATATTTT.

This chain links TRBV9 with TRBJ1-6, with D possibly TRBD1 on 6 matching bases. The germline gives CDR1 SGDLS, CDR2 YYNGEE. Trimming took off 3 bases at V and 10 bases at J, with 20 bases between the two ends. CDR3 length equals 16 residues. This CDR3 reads CASSAEQGQGGSPLHF. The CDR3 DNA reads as TGTGCCAGCAGCGCCGAGCAGGGGCAGGGTGGCTCACCCCTCCACTTT.

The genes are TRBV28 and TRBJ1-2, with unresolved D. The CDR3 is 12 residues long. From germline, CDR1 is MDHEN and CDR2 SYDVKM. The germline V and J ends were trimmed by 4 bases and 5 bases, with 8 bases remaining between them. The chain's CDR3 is CASSSREYGYTF. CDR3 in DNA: TGTGCCAGCAGTTCGAGGGAGTATGGCTACACCTTC.